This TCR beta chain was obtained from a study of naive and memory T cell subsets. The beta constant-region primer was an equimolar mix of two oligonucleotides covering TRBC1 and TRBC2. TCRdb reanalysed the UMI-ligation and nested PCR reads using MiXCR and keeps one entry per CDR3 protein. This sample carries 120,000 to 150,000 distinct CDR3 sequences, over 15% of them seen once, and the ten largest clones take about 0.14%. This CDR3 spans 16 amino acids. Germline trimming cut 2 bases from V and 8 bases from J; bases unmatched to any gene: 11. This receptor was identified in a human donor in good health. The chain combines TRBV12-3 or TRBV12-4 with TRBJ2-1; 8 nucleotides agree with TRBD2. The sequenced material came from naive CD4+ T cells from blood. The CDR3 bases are TGTGCCAGCAGTTTAAGAGGAGCGGGAGCGCCCCATGAGCAGTTCTTC. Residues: CASSLRGAGAPHEQFF.